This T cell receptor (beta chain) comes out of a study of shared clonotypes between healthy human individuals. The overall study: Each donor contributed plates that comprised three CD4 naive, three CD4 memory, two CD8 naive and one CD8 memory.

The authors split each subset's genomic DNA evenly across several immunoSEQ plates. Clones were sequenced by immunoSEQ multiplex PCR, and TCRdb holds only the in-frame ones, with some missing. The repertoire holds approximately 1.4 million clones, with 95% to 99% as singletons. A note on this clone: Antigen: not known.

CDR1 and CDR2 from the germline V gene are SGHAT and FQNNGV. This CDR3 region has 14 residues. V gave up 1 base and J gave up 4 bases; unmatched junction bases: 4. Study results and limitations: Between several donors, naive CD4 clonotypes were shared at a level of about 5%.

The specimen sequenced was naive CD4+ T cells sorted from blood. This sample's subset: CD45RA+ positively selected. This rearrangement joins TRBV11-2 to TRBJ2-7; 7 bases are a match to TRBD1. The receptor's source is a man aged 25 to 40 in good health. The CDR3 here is CASSLATGSYEQYF. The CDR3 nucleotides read TGTGCCAGCAGCTTAGCGACAGGGTCGTACGAGCAGTACTTC.